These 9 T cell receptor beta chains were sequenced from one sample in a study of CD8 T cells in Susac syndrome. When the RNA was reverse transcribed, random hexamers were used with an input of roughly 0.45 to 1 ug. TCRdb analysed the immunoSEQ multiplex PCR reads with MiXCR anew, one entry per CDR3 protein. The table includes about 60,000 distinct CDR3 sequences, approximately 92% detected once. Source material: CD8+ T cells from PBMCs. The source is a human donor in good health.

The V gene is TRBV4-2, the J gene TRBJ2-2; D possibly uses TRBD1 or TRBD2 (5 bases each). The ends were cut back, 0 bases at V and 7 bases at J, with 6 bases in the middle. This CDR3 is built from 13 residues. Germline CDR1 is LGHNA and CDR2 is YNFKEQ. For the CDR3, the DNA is TGTGCCAGCAGCCAAGATGGGGGCGGGGAGCTGTTTTTT. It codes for CASSQDGGGELFF.

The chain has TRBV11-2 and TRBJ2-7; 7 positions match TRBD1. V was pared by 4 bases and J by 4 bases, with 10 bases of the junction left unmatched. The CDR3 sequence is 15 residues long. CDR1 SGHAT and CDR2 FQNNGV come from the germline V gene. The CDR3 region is CASSSNRGTFYEQYF. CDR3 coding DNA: TGTGCCAGCAGCTCCAACAGGGGCACTTTTTACGAGCAGTACTTC.

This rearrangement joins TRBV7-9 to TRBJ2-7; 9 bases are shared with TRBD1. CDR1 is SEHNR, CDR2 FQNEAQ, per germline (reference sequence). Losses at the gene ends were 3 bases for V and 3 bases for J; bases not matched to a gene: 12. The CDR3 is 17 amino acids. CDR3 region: CASSFSYPGQGIYEQYF. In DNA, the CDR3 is TGTGCCAGCAGCTTTTCCTACCCGGGACAGGGTATCTACGAGCAGTACTTC.

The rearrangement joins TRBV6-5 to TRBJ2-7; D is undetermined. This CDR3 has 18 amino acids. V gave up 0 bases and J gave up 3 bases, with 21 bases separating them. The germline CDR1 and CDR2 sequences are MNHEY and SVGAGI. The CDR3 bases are TGTGCCAGCAGTTACTCCGAGATGAGGCACACCTTTGACTACGAGCAGTACTTC. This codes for CASSYSEMRHTFDYEQYF.

In DNA form, the CDR3 reads TGTGCCAGCAGTCTCGGACCCGGCGGAGAGGAGACCCAGTACTTC. Translated, it gives CASSLGPGGEETQYF. The chain has TRBV12-3 or TRBV12-4 and TRBJ2-5, with no clear D. This CDR3 has 15 residues. The V end lost 5 bases, the J end lost 5 bases, and 18 bases lay between the germline ends.

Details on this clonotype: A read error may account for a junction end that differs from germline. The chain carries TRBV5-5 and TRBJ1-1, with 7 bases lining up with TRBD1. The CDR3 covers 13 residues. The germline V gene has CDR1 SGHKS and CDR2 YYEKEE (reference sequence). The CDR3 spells CAGRQGLNTEAFF. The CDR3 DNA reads TGTGCCGGCAGACAGGGTTTGAACACTGAAGCTTTCTTT.

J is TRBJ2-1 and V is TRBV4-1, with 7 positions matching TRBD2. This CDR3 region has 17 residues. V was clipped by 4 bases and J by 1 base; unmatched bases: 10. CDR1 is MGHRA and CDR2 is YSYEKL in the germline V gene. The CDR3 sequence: CASSPKMGGGSYNEQFF. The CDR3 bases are TGCGCCAGCAGCCCCAAGATGGGGGGGGGATCCTACAATGAGCAGTTCTTC.

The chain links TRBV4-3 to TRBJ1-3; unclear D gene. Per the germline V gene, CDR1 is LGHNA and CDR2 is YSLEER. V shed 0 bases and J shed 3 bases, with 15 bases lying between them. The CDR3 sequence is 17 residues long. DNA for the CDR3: TGCGCCAGCAGCCAAGATCGAGTGGGGAACAGTGGAAACACCATATATTTT. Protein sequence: CASSQDRVGNSGNTIYF.

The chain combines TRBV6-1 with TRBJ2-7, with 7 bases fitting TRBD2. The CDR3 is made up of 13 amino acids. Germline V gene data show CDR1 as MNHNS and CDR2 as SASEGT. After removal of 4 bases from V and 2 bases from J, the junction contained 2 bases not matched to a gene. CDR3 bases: TGTGCCAGCAGTGGGGGGACTACCTACGAGCAGTACTTC. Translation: CASSGGTTYEQYF.